This TCR beta chain was obtained from a study of T cell responses to AZD1222 COVID-19 vaccine. Findings and caveats of the study: Donors were largely white British and mainly female; clonal diversity was possibly underestimated. Breadth and depth of Spike-specific TCRs rose after two AZD1222 doses. Distributed over spike, vaccine-associated CD4 TCRs predominated at 160-218 and 743-854.

In the case of this clone: Its antigen is as yet unknown.

Sequencing was performed with immunoSEQ multiplex PCR; in TCRdb, only in-frame clones are kept and a portion is missing. The sample shows 90,000 to 150,000 clones, about 90% of them seen only once. This receptor was obtained from an adult who received the AZD1222 COVID-19 vaccine. The specimen comprised peripheral blood, sampled 28 days after the second AZD1222 dose.

CDR3 region: CASSLNPPRDRVSGANVLTF. CDR3 nucleotide sequence: TGTGCCAGCAGCCTGAACCCCCCACGGGACAGGGTTTCTGGGGCCAACGTCCTGACTTTC. The rearrangement links TRBV21-1 to TRBJ2-6; TRBD1 reflects the table's D call only, with no check against the DNA. TRBV21-1 is a pseudogene. This CDR3 is built from 20 residues.